What follows are 17 T cell receptor beta chains derived from one specimen sequenced in a study of T cell repertoires in cytomegalovirus infection. A single record per CDR3 protein comes from TCRdb applying MiXCR to the reads. There are some 680,000 distinct CDR3 sequences in the sample; approximately 34% occur only once, and 2.5% to 3.5% lies in the top ten. Sequencing was performed on PBMCs. These receptors originate from a human donor in good health (CMV status not recorded). Some clones in this sample may be carry-over from other donors' samples.

In this sample, this clonotype turned up a few times. The rearrangement links TRBV11-2 to TRBJ2-2; tentatively, D is TRBD2 (5 bases). The germline CDR1 and CDR2 sequences are SGHAT and FQNNGV. The CDR3 sequence is 17 residues long. Trimming took 5 bases from V and 3 from J, leaving 19 bases between them. In DNA, the CDR3 is TGTGCCAGCAGCCCTGTTCAAAGACTACTGTACACCGGGGAGCTGTTTTTT. Amino acids: CASSPVQRLLYTGELFF.

This clonotype was seen ten or more times. J is TRBJ2-2 and V is TRBV19, with 9 bases aligning to TRBD1. Germline CDR1 is LNHDA and CDR2 is SQIVND (reference sequence). The CDR3 has 14 amino acids. V gave up 6 bases and J gave up 9 bases; unmatched junction bases: 8. The DNA of the CDR3 is TGTGCCAGTAGCCGACAGGGGGGAATGTGGGAGCTGTTTTTT. This gives the protein CASSRQGGMWELFF.

The J gene is TRBJ1-2, the V gene TRBV7-6; D remains ambiguous. The length of the CDR3 is 12 residues. V shed 1 base and J shed 10 bases, with 10 bases lying between them. Germline CDR1 SGHVS, CDR2 FNYEAQ. Here the CDR3 reads CASSLDSYPYTF. The CDR3 bases are TGTGCCAGCAGCTTAGATTCGTATCCCTACACCTTC.

This clonotype has ten or more counts. The chain joins TRBV7-2 to TRBJ1-4; perhaps TRBD1 as D (6 bases). Germline V gene data show CDR1 as SGHTA and CDR2 as FQGNSA. Between the trimmed V and J ends, which lost 3 bases and 7 bases, there was a span of 12 bases. The CDR3 totals 14 residues. CDR3 coding DNA: TGTGCCAGCAGCTTCGGGGGGCGGAGTGAAAAACTGTTTTTT. This gives the protein CASSFGGRSEKLFF.

This clonotype was seen more than once but under ten times. The chain is built from TRBV12-3 or TRBV12-4 and TRBJ1-2, with D maybe TRBD1 (5 bases). V dropped 1 base and J dropped 7 bases, with 10 bases sitting between them. This CDR3 has 13 amino acids. The CDR3: CASSLGGEGGYTF. CDR3 coding DNA: TGTGCCAGCAGTTTAGGAGGGGAAGGTGGCTACACCTTC.

The chain links TRBV7-9 to TRBJ1-2; TRBD1 is a possible D gene (5 bases). The CDR3 is made up of 16 amino acids. Germline assignment: CDR1 SEHNR and CDR2 FQNEAQ (reference sequence). V lost 5 bases and J lost 3, with 19 bases in between. The CDR3 coding sequence is TGTGCCAGCAGCCCGCGGCCAGGGAGGTACGACTATGGCTACACCTTC. This codes for CASSPRPGRYDYGYTF.

This clonotype was seen a few times. The chain recombines TRBV6-1 with TRBJ1-1; D unclear. Germline CDR1 is MNHNS and CDR2 is SASEGT. With 8 bases removed from V and 0 bases from J, the gap between germline ends came to 16 bases. CDR3 length: 15 amino acids. The CDR3 loop is CASFPLVSMNTEAFF. Here the CDR3 DNA reads TGTGCCAGCTTTCCTTTGGTTAGCATGAACACTGAAGCTTTCTTT.

In its sample, this clonotype was seen a few times. The chain employs TRBV7-9 and TRBJ1-1; D gene unclear. The CDR3 consists of 15 residues. Germline values: CDR1 SEHNR, CDR2 FQNEAQ (reference sequence). The V end lost 2 bases, the J end lost 0 bases, and 10 bases lay between the germline ends. Here the CDR3 reads CASSLRGSLNTEAFF. The CDR3 DNA sequence: TGTGCCAGCAGCTTACGAGGGAGTCTGAACACTGAAGCTTTCTTT.

The rearrangement joins TRBV19 to TRBJ1-1; D is ambiguous. Trimming pared 2 bases from V and 5 bases from J, leaving 12 bases between. The CDR3 is made up of 14 amino acids. Germline V CDR1 and CDR2: LNHDA, SQIVND (reference sequence). Written as DNA, the CDR3 is TGTGCCAGTAGTATAAGGACGACGAGGACTGAAGCTTTCTTT. Translation: CASSIRTTRTEAFF.

The table lists this clonotype with a few counts. The chain has TRBV4-2 and TRBJ1-1; D is uncertain. V was trimmed by 4 bases and J by 11 bases, leaving 17 bases between them. The CDR3 consists of 13 residues. The germline V gene has CDR1 LGHNA and CDR2 YNFKEQ. CDR3 loop: CASSPGGGKQAFF. The CDR3 bases are TGTGCCAGCAGCCCGGGCGGCGGAAAACAGGCTTTCTTT.

The V and J genes are TRBV7-9 and TRBJ2-7; 9 bases map to TRBD2. V gave up 4 bases and J gave up 3 bases; unmatched junction bases: 13. The CDR3 is made up of 17 amino acids. Germline CDR1 SEHNR, CDR2 FQNEAQ (reference sequence). The CDR3 protein is CASSSRLADLNFYEQYF. Here the CDR3 DNA reads TGTGCCAGCAGCTCCCGACTAGCGGACTTAAATTTCTACGAGCAGTACTTC.

In regard to this clonotype: One end of the junction does not line up with germline, which may come from a read error. This rearrangement joins TRBV7-2 to TRBJ2-6, with D possibly matching TRBD1 (5 bases). The CDR3 covers 16 residues. Germline V gene lookup returns CDR1 SGHTA and CDR2 FQGNSA. CDR3: CASSLRGPSGANVLPF. CDR3 sequence (DNA): TGTGCCAGCAGCTTAAGAGGTCCCTCTGGGGCCAACGTCCTGCCTTTC.

This clonotype was detected a few times. The rearrangement links TRBV20-1 to TRBJ1-2, with 10 bases lining up with TRBD1. The V and J ends lost 0 bases and 6 bases, in that order; junction bases with no gene match: 7. Germline lookup yields CDR1 DFQATT and CDR2 SNEGSKA (reference sequence). The CDR3 runs to 15 residues. The CDR3 bases are TGCAGTGCTAGAGACCCGGGACAGGGGTACGATGGCTACACCTTC. Its protein product is CSARDPGQGYDGYTF.

This rearrangement joins TRBV6-1 to TRBJ2-3; no clear D. V lost 5 bases and J lost 5, with 23 bases in between. Germline CDR1 MNHNS, CDR2 SASEGT. This CDR3 is 17 amino acids long. The CDR3 nucleotides are TGTGCCAGCAGTTCCCAAGTCCGGGCCCGCTCACAAGATACGCAGTATTTT. It is translated as CASSSQVRARSQDTQYF.

This clonotype was picked up a small number of times. This chain joins TRBV20-1 and TRBJ2-2, with D perhaps TRBD2 (5 bases). The CDR3 is 15 amino acids. V lost 0 bases and J 4 bases, leaving 12 bases between the germline ends. Germline V CDR1 and CDR2: DFQATT, SNEGSKA (reference sequence). The DNA for the CDR3 is TGCAGTGCTAGAGATTTATCGGGGTTCACCGGGGAGCTGTTTTTT. Translated, it gives CSARDLSGFTGELFF.

The rearrangement joins TRBV30 to TRBJ1-6; 8 bases are a match to TRBD1. This CDR3 has 13 amino acids. V shed 1 base, J shed 9 bases, and the junction held 2 bases outside the gene matches. The germline V gene has CDR1 GTSNPN and CDR2 SVGIG (reference sequence). The CDR3 nucleotides are TGTGCCTGGAGTGGACAGGGGCCTTCACCCCTCCACTTT. It specifies CAWSGQGPSPLHF.

This sequence joins TRBV6-2 or TRBV6-3 and TRBJ2-5, with D unresolved. Germline CDR1 MNHEY, CDR2 SVGEGT. The V gene lost 6 bases and the J gene lost 6 bases, with 11 bases spanning the gap. There are 12 residues in the CDR3. The CDR3 reads CASSPPMKTQYF. The CDR3 DNA reads TGTGCCAGCAGCCCACCTATGAAGACCCAGTACTTC.